This T cell receptor (beta chain) is from a study of memory CD4+ T cells and cytomegalovirus serostatus. Study results and limitations: Median bootstrapped AUC for CMV status was approximately 0.96 originally, approximately 0.93 US-trained.

Single viable CD3+CD4+CD8-CD45RO+ cells were sorted as the memory CD4+ T cells. As regards this clone: The antigen is not known.

Sequenced by immunoSEQ multiplex PCR; TCRdb stores in-frame clones only, minus some. The sample lists about 75,000 clones, around 80% occurring once. Sequencing used memory CD4+ T cells from blood. The sequence was obtained from an adult in good health and CMV-seropositive.

The CDR3 nucleotides read TGTGCCAGCAGCTTATCGGGTTATGGTGAAAAACTGTTTTTT. It specifies CASSLSGYGEKLFF. The rearrangement uses TRBV13 and TRBJ1-4, with D unresolved. This CDR3 region has 14 residues. The V end was cut by 2 bases, the J end by 7 bases, with 11 bases between. Germline lookup yields CDR1 PRHDT and CDR2 FYEKMQ (reference sequence).